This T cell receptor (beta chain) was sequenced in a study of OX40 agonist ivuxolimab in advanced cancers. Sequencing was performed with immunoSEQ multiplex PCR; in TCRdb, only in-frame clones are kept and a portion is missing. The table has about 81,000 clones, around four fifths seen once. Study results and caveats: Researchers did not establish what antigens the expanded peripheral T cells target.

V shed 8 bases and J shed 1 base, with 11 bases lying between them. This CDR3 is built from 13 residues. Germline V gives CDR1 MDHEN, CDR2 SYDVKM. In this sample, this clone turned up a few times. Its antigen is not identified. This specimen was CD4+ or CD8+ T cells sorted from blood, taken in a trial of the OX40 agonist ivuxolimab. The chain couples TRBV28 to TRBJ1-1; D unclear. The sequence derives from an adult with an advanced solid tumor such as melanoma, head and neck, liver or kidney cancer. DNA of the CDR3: TGTGCCAGCCTTATGAGGCAGAACACTGAAGCTTTCTTT. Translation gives CASLMRQNTEAFF.